This TCR beta chain derives from a study of blood T cells in healthy people across ages. The study, taken as a whole, reports: Estimated diversity, derived from one million T cells, was regarded as an underestimate.

The authors ran a second PCR of 7 to 11 cycles using a sample-barcoded 5' primer and a J-beta primer mix. Every individual sample yielded 2.5 million or more paired-end reads (each containing CDR3). TCRdb called the 5' RACE reads again in MiXCR, with one record for every CDR3 protein. The sample records about 1.1 million distinct CDR3 sequences, roughly two fifths being singletons. This clonotype showed up just a few times. Its antigen is currently unknown. Each donor was a healthy Caucasian individual from Russia, aged roughly 6 to 95. Germline CDR1 MDHEN, CDR2 SYDVKM. The trim removed 10 bases at V and 2 bases at J, leaving 7 bases unmatched. The CDR3 loop spans 14 amino acids.

Source material: blood. The gene calls are TRBV28 and TRBJ1-4; 7 bases are shared with TRBD1. The clonotype originates from a man younger than 35 in good health. Here the CDR3 reads CATRPQGTNEKLFF. CDR3 nucleotide sequence: TGTGCCACCCGTCCACAGGGGACTAATGAAAAACTGTTTTTT. The variable domain in full, completed from reference TRBV28 and TRBJ1-4, reads DVKVTQSSRYLVKRTGEKVFLECVQDMDHENMFWYRQDPGLGLRLIYFSYDVKMKEKGDIPEGYSVSREKKERFSLILESASTNQTSMYLCATRPQGTNEKLFFGSGTQLSVL.